This TCR beta chain came from a study of T cell repertoires in cytomegalovirus infection. Across the whole study: Indicated by public TCR beta signatures were CMV infection and matching HLA type.

Worth noting for this clonotype: The antigen remains unidentified.

Study-level points and caveats: It was HLA-C-restricted CMV-specific TCR beta clonotypes that dominated the response ex vivo.

TCRdb called the reads again in MiXCR, with one record for every CDR3 protein. The sample has about 680,000 distinct CDR3 sequences, 20% to 25% seen once. This TCR was sampled from a human donor in good health (CMV status not recorded). Some clones in this sample may be carry-over from other donors' samples. The specimen was CD8+ T cells from PBMCs.

Here the CDR3 DNA reads TGTGCCAGCAGTTACGCCGCGGGCACTGAAGCTTTCTTT. This sequence encodes CASSYAAGTEAFF. The chain is built from TRBV6-8 and TRBJ1-1; no definite D call. CDR3 length: 13 amino acids. Germline-derived CDR1 and CDR2 are MNHGY and SAAAGT. Trimming shortened V by 2 bases and J by 4 bases, and 8 bases separated the two germline ends.